This TCR beta chain was captured in a study of cytomegalovirus exposure and HLA in healthy donors. It was with 60 Vbeta and 13 Jbeta primers that the PCR ran. Clones were read by immunoSEQ multiplex PCR, and TCRdb kept only the in-frame ones, dropping some. The sample lists about 130,000 clones, about 80% occurring once. This TCR derives from a boy between 2 and 10 years old in good health and CMV-seronegative. Source material: PBMCs.

CDR3 DNA: TGTGCCTGGAGTACCTCCGGGACATCCTTATTGCATGGCTACACCTTC. It encodes CAWSTSGTSLLHGYTF. V usage is TRBV30 and J usage is TRBJ1-2; TRBD1 might be the D (6 bases). The V gene's germline CDR1 is GTSNPN and CDR2 SVGIG (reference sequence). The CDR3 extends over 16 amino acids. The ends were cut back, 2 bases at V and 6 bases at J, with 22 bases in the middle.